A selection of T cell receptor beta chains follows, all from one sample in a study of radiation and T cells in renal cell carcinoma. Produced via immunoSEQ multiplex PCR; TCRdb's table is partial and in-frame only. The table includes roughly 3,900 clones, approximately 80% detected once. Sequences were derived from tumor tissue, sampled from a patient whose treatment was nephrectomy without radiotherapy. These receptor sequences come from a man between 45 and 60 years old with renal cell carcinoma. CDR3s include the opening cysteine and the closing phenylalanine or tryptophan. The order of the fields is CDR3 protein, CDR3 DNA, V gene, clone size, J gene, D gene. A D gene is named only where the DNA matches it firmly. Only part of the rows carry a size: once, few, many, or a class if the clone is expanded.

CASRGDREYLNYGYTF | TGTGCCAGCAGGGGGGACAGGGAATACCTTAACTATGGCTACACCTTC | TRBV28 | . | TRBJ1-2 | TRBD1
CASSTSGVYEQYF | TGTGCCAGCTCTACCTCTGGGGTATACGAGCAGTACTTC | TRBV18 | . | TRBJ2-7 | .
CASSEAGRTFQETQYF | TGTGCCAGCAGTGAAGCGGGCAGAACATTCCAAGAGACCCAGTACTTC | TRBV6-1 | . | TRBJ2-5 | .
CAISESGGTGNEQYF | TGTGCCATCAGTGAGTCAGGGGGGACAGGGAACGAGCAGTACTTC | TRBV10-3 | . | TRBJ2-7 | TRBD1
CASSIIGQGDNEQFF | TGTGCCAGTAGTATAATTGGACAGGGGGACAATGAGCAGTTCTTC | TRBV19 | . | TRBJ2-1 | TRBD1
CASSFVGYNEQFF | TGTGCCAGCAGCTTTGTTGGGTACAATGAGCAGTTCTTC | TRBV7-6 | once | TRBJ2-1 | .
CASSVVPLPDEQFF | TGTGCCAGCAGCGTAGTCCCACTTCCCGATGAGCAGTTCTTC | TRBV9 | . | TRBJ2-1 | .
CASSVTSGKDTQYF | TGTGCCAGCAGCGTGACTAGCGGGAAGGATACGCAGTATTTT | TRBV9 | once | TRBJ2-3 | TRBD2
CASSQAGRNTEAFF | TGTGCCAGCAGCCAAGCGGGCAGAAACACTGAAGCTTTCTTT | TRBV4-2 | . | TRBJ1-1 | .
CATYSGELFF | TGCGCCACCTACTCCGGGGAGCTGTTTTTT | TRBV10-2 | once | TRBJ2-2 | .
CASSRGSGYTF | TGCGCCAGCAGTAGGGGATCTGGCTACACCTTC | TRBV5-1 | large | TRBJ1-2 | .
CASSLAGGVGNEQFF | TGTGCCAGCAGTCTAGCGGGGGGCGTAGGCAATGAGCAGTTCTTC | TRBV7-3 | . | TRBJ2-1 | TRBD2
CASSPDSFNEKLFF | TGTGCCAGCAGCCCCGACAGCTTTAATGAAAAACTGTTTTTT | TRBV7-2 | . | TRBJ1-4 | .
CASSLYTNTEAFF | TGTGCCAGCAGCTTATATACGAACACTGAAGCTTTCTTT | TRBV7-3 | . | TRBJ1-1 | .
CASSDGQAHNQPQHF | TGTGCCAGCAGTGATGGGCAGGCCCACAATCAGCCCCAGCATTTT | TRBV25-1 | . | TRBJ1-5 | .
CASSDHGMNTEAFF | TGTGCCAGCAGTGATCACGGGATGAACACTGAAGCTTTCTTT | TRBV6-5 | . | TRBJ1-1 | .
CASRLKARAGESNQPQHF | TGTGCAAGTCGCTTGAAGGCCCGCGCAGGGGAAAGCAATCAGCCCCAGCATTTT | TRBV12-2 | . | TRBJ1-5 | .
CASSQGGGEKLFF | TGTGCCAGCAGCCAGGGTGGTGGAGAAAAACTGTTTTTT | TRBV11-3 | . | TRBJ1-4 | .
CAWSVRKFETANQPQHF | TGTGCCTGGAGTGTACGAAAATTCGAGACTGCCAATCAGCCCCAGCATTTT | TRBV30 | . | TRBJ1-5 | .